These T cell receptor beta chains were read from a single sample in a study of vaccination effects on CD4 cells after COVID-19. Measured with immunoSEQ multiplex PCR; TCRdb has only the in-frame clones, and not every one. The data hold approximately 16,000 clones, with approximately 83% observed a single time. The antigens these receptors bind are not known. The material sequenced was CD4+ T cells from PBMCs cultured with HCoV-NL63 spike peptides, taken after COVID-19 vaccination. These receptors were taken from a human donor who had a prior SARS-CoV-2 infection. CDR3s leave out the opening cysteine and the closing phenylalanine or tryptophan. Each record gives: V gene, J gene, clone size, CDR3 protein. The size entry is marked missing in some rows and otherwise reads once, few, many or a size class.

V: TRBV6-6
J: TRBJ2-1
size: NA
CDR3: ASSSGRAVAYNEQF

V: TRBV19
J: TRBJ2-6
size: once
CDR3: ASSQSYNSGANVLT

V: TRBV19
J: TRBJ2-3
size: NA
CDR3: ASRPAASTDTQY

V: TRBV11-3
J: TRBJ2-7
size: NA
CDR3: ASSLDKRGATHEQY

V: TRBV24-1
J: TRBJ2-3
size: NA
CDR3: ATSDGGAASTDTQY

V: TRBV5-6
J: TRBJ2-3
size: NA
CDR3: ASRETGRSTDTQY

V: TRBV5-1
J: TRBJ1-6
size: once
CDR3: ASSLGPNSPLH

V: TRBV5-1
J: TRBJ2-3
size: NA
CDR3: ASSLVLGSTDTQY

V: TRBV12-3/TRBV12-4
J: TRBJ2-1
size: NA
CDR3: ASTFYNEQF

V: TRBV6-5
J: TRBJ2-1
size: once
CDR3: ASRKLGESNNEQF

V: TRBV10-3
J: TRBJ1-5
size: NA
CDR3: AISESGQPQH

V: TRBV19
J: TRBJ2-5
size: NA
CDR3: ASRDGALETQY

V: TRBV3-1/TRBV3-2
J: TRBJ1-3
size: NA
CDR3: ASSQGPGNTIY

V: TRBV10-3
J: TRBJ2-6
size: once
CDR3: AIKGQSGANVLT

V: TRBV5-1
J: TRBJ1-1
size: NA
CDR3: ASSWGTANTEAF

V: TRBV7-2
J: TRBJ2-1
size: NA
CDR3: ASSLQISYNEQF

V: TRBV4-2
J: TRBJ2-1
size: NA
CDR3: ASSTRVGLGVREQF

V: TRBV27
J: TRBJ1-2
size: NA
CDR3: ASSLGRDYGYT

V: TRBV14
J: TRBJ2-4
size: NA
CDR3: ASSQDDLAGTKNIQY

V: TRBV27
J: TRBJ1-4
size: NA
CDR3: ASSFHQGNWTNEKLF

V: TRBV6-5
J: TRBJ1-3
size: NA
CDR3: ASSYDRASGNTIY

V: TRBV29-1
J: TRBJ1-5
size: NA
CDR3: SVESLGRDALQPQH

V: TRBV2
J: TRBJ2-2
size: NA
CDR3: ASSSRDRGFVVGELF

V: TRBV6-6
J: TRBJ1-2
size: NA
CDR3: ASSYDAFPYGYT

V: TRBV11-2
J: TRBJ2-4
size: NA
CDR3: ASSLWPRMLRTAKNIQY

V: TRBV14
J: TRBJ2-1
size: NA
CDR3: ASSQPGGFSYNEQF

V: TRBV5-1
J: TRBJ1-6
size: NA
CDR3: ASSLKADSPLH

V: TRBV2
J: TRBJ1-4
size: few
CDR3: ASSVDRGREKLF

V: TRBV7-6
J: TRBJ1-3
size: medium-sized
CDR3: ASSLGAWDGSGNTIY

V: TRBV6-6
J: TRBJ1-2
size: NA
CDR3: ASSSIDSSFGYT

V: TRBV6-4
J: TRBJ2-2
size: NA
CDR3: ASSEAGADTGELF

V: TRBV10-3
J: TRBJ1-1
size: NA
CDR3: ATHGTGVTEAF

V: TRBV7-9
J: TRBJ1-5
size: NA
CDR3: ASSLATGARGQPQH

V: TRBV19
J: TRBJ2-7
size: NA
CDR3: ASQDSGGPYEQY

V: TRBV15
J: TRBJ2-1
size: NA
CDR3: ATSRDGGSSYNEQF

V: TRBV7-8
J: TRBJ1-3
size: NA
CDR3: ASSLAHGQGNTIY

V: TRBV19
J: TRBJ2-6
size: few
CDR3: ASTTRSGANVLT

V: TRBV7-2
J: TRBJ2-1
size: NA
CDR3: ASSLWTSGHNEQF

V: TRBV5-1
J: TRBJ1-2
size: NA
CDR3: ASSQVGYGYT

V: TRBV5-1
J: TRBJ2-1
size: NA
CDR3: ASSLLSMNEQF

V: TRBV6-4
J: TRBJ2-3
size: NA
CDR3: ASSDLGQGTDTQY

V: TRBV7-3
J: TRBJ2-3
size: NA
CDR3: ASSTGGPDTQY

V: TRBV3-1/TRBV3-2
J: TRBJ2-3
size: NA
CDR3: ASSQVLGGRTDTQY

V: TRBV19
J: TRBJ2-1
size: NA
CDR3: ASSSPPGVTYNEQF

V: TRBV18
J: TRBJ2-3
size: NA
CDR3: ASSLEAGGSDTQY

V: TRBV2
J: TRBJ2-3
size: NA
CDR3: ASLGQGQDTQY

V: TRBV9
J: TRBJ2-1
size: few
CDR3: ASSVLSDAAYNEQF

V: TRBV6-6
J: TRBJ1-2
size: medium-sized
CDR3: ASSFGVYGYT

V: TRBV2
J: TRBJ1-1
size: few
CDR3: ASRTDENTEAF

V: TRBV5-1
J: TRBJ2-1
size: NA
CDR3: ASSLLGLAGGPPYNEQF

V: TRBV6-1
J: TRBJ2-1
size: NA
CDR3: ASSDRESHNEQF

V: TRBV30
J: TRBJ1-3
size: once
CDR3: AGRVSGGNTIY

V: TRBV5-1
J: TRBJ2-1
size: NA
CDR3: ASSPVAGGRDEQF

V: TRBV6-2/TRBV6-3
J: TRBJ2-7
size: NA
CDR3: ASSYAPGLAENYEQY

V: TRBV7-6
J: TRBJ1-3
size: NA
CDR3: ASSSHTGGSSGNTIY